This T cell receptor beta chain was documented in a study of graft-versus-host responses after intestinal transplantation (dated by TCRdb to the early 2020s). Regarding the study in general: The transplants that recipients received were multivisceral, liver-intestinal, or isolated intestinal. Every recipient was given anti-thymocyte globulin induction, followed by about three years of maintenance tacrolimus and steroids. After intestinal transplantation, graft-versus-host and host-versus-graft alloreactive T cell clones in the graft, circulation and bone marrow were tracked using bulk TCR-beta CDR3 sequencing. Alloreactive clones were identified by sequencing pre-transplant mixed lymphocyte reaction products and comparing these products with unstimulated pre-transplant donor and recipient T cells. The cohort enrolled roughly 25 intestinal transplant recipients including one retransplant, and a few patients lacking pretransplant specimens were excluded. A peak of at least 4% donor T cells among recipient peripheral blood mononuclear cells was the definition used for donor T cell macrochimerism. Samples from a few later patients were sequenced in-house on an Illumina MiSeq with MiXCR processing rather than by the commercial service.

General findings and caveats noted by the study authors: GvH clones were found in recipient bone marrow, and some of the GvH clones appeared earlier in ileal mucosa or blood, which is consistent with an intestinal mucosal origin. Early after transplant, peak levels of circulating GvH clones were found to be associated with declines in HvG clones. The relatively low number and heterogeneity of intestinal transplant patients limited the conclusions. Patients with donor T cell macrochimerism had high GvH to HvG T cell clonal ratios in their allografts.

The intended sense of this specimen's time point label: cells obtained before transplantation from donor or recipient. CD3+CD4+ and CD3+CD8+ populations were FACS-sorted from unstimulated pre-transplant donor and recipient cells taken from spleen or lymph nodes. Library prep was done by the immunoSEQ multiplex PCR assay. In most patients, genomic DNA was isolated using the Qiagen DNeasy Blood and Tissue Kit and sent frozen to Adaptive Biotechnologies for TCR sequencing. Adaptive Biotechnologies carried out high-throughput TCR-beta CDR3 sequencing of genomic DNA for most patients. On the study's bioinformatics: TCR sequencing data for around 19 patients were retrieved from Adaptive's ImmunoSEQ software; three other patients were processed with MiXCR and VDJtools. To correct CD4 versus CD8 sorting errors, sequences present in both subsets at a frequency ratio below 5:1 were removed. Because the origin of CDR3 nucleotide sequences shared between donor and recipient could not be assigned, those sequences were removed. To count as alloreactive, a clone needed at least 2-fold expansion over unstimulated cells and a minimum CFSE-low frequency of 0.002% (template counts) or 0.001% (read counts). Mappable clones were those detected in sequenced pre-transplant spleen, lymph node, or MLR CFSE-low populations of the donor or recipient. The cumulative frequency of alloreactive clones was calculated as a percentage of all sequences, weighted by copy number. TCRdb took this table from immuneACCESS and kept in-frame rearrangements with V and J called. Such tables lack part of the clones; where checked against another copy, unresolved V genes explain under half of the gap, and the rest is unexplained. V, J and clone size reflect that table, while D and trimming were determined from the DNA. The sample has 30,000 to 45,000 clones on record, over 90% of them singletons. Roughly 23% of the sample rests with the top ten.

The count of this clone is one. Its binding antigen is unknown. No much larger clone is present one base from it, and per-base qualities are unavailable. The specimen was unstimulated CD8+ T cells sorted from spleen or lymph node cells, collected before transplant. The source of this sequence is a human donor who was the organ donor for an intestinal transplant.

The CDR3 sequence is CASSAYGTSGAPRDTQYF. The nucleotide sequence is given as TGTGCCAGCAGTGCGTACGGGACTAGCGGGGCCCCTCGAGATACGCAGTATTTT. The receptor chain draws on TRBV6-1 and TRBJ2-3; 13 bases in the middle match TRBD2. Measured from the cysteine to the phenylalanine, the CDR3 is 18 residues long. Of all the DNA, just the CDR3 is kept, 54 bases in frame from base 1. Sequences MNHNS (CDR1) and SASEGT (CDR2) are obtained from the germline V gene. Germline trimming amounts to 4 bases on V and 5 bases on J, with 12 as the count of junction bases outside the gene matches.